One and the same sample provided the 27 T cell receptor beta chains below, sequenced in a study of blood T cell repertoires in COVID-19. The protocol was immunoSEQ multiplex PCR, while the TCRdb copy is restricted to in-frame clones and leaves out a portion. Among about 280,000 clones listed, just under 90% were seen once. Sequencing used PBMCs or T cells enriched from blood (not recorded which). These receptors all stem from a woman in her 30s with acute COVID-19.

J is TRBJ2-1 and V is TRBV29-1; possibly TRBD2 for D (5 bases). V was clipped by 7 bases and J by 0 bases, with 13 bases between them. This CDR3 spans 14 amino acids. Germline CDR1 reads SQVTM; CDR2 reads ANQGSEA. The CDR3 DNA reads TGCAGCGCCCTTGCGGGTCCCTCCTACAATGAGCAGTTCTTC. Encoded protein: CSALAGPSYNEQFF.

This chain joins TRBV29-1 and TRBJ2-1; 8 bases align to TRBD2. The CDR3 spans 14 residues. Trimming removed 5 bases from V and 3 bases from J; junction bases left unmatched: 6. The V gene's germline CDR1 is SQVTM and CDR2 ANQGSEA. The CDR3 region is CSVPISGNYNEQFF. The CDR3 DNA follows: TGCAGCGTTCCCATTAGCGGGAACTACAATGAGCAGTTCTTC.

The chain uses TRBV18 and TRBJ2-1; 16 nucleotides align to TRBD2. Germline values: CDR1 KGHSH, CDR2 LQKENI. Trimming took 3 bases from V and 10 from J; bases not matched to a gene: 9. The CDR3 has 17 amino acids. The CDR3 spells CASSPPGTSGRDGEQFF. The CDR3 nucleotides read TGTGCCAGCTCACCTCCGGGGACTAGCGGGAGGGATGGCGAGCAGTTCTTC.

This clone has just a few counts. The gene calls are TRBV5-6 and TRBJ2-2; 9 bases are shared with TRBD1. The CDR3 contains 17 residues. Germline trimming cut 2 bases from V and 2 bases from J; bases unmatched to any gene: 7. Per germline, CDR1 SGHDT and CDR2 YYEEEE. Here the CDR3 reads CASSFLTGGFNTGELFF. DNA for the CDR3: TGTGCCAGCAGCTTTCTGACAGGGGGATTCAACACCGGGGAGCTGTTTTTT.

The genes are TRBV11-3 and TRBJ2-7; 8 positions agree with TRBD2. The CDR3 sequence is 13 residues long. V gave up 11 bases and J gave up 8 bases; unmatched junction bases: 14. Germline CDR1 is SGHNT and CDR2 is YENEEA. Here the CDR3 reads CALNGGAFLKQYF. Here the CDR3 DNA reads TGTGCCTTAAACGGGGGGGCCTTTCTTAAGCAGTACTTC.

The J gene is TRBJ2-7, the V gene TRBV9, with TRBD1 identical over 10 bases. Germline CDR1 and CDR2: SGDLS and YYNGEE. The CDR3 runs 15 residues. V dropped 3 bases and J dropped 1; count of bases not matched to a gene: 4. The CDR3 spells CASSAGQGVSYEQYF. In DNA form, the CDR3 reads TGTGCCAGCAGCGCTGGACAGGGGGTATCCTACGAGCAGTACTTC.

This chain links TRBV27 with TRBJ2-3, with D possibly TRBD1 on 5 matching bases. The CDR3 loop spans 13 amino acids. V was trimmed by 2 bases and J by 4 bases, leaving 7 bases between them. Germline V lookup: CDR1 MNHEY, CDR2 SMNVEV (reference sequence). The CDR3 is CASSLQGADTQYF. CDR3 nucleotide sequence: TGTGCCAGCAGTTTACAGGGTGCAGATACGCAGTATTTT.

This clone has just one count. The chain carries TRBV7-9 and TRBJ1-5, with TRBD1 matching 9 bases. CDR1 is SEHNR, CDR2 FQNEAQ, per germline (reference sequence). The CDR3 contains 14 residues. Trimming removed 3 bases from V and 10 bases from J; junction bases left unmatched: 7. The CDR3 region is CASSFGTGSHPQHF. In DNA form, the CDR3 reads TGTGCCAGCAGCTTCGGGACAGGGAGTCACCCCCAGCATTTT. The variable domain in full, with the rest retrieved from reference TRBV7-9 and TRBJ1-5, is DTGVSQNPRHKITKRGQNVTFRCDPISEHNRLYWYRQTLGQGPEFLTYFQNEAQLEKSRLLSDRFSAERPKGSFSTLEIQRTEQGDSAMYLCASSFGTGSHPQHFGDGTRLSIL.

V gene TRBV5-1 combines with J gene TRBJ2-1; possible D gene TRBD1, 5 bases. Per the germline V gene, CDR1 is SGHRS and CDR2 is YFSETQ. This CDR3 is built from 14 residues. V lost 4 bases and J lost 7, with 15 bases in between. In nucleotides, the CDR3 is TGCGCCAGCAGCCAAAGGGGCTCCCCAAATGAGCAGTTCTTC. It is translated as CASSQRGSPNEQFF.

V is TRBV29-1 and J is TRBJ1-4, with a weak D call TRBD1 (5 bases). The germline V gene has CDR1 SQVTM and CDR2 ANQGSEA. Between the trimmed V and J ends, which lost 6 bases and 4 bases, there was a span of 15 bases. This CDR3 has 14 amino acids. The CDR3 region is CSVPMGGSNEKLFF. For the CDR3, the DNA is TGCAGCGTCCCGATGGGGGGAAGTAATGAAAAACTGTTTTTT.

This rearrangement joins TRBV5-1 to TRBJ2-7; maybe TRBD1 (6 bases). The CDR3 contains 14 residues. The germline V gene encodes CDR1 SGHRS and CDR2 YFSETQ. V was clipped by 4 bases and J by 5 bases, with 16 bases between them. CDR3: CASSPTGASDEQYF. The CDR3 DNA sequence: TGCGCCAGCAGCCCGACAGGTGCGTCTGACGAGCAGTACTTC.

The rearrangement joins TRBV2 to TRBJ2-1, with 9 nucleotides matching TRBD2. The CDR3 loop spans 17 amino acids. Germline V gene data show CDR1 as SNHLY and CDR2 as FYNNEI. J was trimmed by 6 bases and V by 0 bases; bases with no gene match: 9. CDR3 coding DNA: TGTGCCAGCAGTGAAGCGCTTGGGGCTAGCGGGGCCAATGAGCAGTTCTTC. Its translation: CASSEALGASGANEQFF. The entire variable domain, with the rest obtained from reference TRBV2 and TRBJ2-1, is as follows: EPEVTQTPSHQVTQMGQEVILRCVPISNHLYFYWYRQILGQKVEFLVSFYNNEISEKSEIFDDQFSVERPDGSNFTLKIRSTKLEDSAMYFCASSEALGASGANEQFFGPGTRLTVL.

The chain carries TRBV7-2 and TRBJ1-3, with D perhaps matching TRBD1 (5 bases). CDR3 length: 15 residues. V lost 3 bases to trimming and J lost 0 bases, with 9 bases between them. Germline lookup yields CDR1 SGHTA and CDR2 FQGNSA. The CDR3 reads CASSFGQGSGNTIYF. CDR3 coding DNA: TGTGCCAGCAGCTTCGGGCAGGGCTCTGGAAACACCATATATTTT.

CDR3 nucleotide sequence: TGTGCCAGCAGCCAAACCAACAGGGTTCTAGACGAGCAGTACTTC. Translating it yields CASSQTNRVLDEQYF. V gene TRBV7-9 combines with J gene TRBJ2-7, with D possibly TRBD1 on 6 matching bases. V gave up 5 bases and J gave up 5 bases, with 19 bases separating them. The CDR3 loop spans 15 amino acids. Germline V gene data show CDR1 as SEHNR and CDR2 as FQNEAQ (reference sequence).

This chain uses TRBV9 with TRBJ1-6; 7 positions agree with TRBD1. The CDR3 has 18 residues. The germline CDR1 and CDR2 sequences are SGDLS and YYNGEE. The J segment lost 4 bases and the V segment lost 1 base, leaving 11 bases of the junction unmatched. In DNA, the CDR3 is TGTGCCAGCAGCGTAATACCTCGACAGGGCTTTTATAATTCACCCCTCCACTTT. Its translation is CASSVIPRQGFYNSPLHF.

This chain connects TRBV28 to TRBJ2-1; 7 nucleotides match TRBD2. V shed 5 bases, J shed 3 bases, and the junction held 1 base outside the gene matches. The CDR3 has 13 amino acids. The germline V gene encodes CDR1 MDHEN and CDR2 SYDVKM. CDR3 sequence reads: CASSSGNYNEQFF. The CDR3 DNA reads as TGTGCCAGCAGTAGCGGGAACTACAATGAGCAGTTCTTC.

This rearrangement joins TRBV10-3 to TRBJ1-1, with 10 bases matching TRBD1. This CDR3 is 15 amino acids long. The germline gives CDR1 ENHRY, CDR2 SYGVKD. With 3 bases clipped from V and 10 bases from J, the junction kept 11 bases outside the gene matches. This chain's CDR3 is CAISDGTGEYEGAFF. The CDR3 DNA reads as TGTGCCATCAGTGATGGGACAGGGGAGTATGAGGGAGCTTTCTTT.

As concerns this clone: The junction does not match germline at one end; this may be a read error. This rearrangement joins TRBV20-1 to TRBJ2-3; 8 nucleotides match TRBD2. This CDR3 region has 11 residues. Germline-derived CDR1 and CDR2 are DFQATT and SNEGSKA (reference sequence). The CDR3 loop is CSASAGTRGEF. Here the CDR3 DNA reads TGCAGTGCTAGCGCCGGGACTAGGGGTGAATTT.

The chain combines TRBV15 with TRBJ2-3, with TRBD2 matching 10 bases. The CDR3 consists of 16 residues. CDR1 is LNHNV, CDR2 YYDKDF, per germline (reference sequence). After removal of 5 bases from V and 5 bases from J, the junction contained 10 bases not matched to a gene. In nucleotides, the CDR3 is TGTGCCACCAGCGCCCGACTAGCGGGTGTTGGAGATACGCAGTATTTT. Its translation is CATSARLAGVGDTQYF.

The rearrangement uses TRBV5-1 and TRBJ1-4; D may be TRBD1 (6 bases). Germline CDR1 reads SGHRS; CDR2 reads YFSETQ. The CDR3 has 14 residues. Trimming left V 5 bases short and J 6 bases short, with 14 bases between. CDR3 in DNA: TGCGCCAGCAGTCAAAGGGAGGGGGATGAAAAACTGTTTTTT. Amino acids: CASSQREGDEKLFF.

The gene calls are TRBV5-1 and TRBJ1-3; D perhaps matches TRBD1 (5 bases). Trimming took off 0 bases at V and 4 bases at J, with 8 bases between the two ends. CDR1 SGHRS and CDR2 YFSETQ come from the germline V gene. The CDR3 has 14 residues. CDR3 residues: CASSLEGRGNTIYF. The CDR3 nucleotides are TGCGCCAGCAGCTTGGAGGGGCGGGGAAACACCATATATTTT.

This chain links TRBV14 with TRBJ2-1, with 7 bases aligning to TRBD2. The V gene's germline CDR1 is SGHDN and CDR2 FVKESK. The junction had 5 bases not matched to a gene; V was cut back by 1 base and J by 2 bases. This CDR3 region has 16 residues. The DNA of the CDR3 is TGTGCCAGCAGCCAAGGGCAGGGAGGGGCCTACAATGAGCAGTTCTTC. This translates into CASSQGQGGAYNEQFF.

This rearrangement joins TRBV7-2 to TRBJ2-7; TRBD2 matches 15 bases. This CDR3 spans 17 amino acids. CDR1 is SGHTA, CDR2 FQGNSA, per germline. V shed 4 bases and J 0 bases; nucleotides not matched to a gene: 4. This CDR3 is CASSYGLAGGDSYEQYF. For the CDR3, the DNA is TGTGCCAGCAGCTACGGACTAGCGGGGGGGGACTCCTACGAGCAGTACTTC.

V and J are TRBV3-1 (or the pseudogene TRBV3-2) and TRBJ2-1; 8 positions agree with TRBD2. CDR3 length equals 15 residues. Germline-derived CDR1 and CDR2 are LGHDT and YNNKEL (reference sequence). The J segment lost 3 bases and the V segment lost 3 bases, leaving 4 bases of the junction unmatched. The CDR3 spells CASSHSGSFYNEQFF. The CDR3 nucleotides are TGTGCCAGCAGCCACAGCGGGAGTTTCTACAATGAGCAGTTCTTC.

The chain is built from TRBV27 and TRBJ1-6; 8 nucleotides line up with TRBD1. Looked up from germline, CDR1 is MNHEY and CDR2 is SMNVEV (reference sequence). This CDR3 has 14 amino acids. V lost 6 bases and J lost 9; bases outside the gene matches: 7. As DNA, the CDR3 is TGTGCCAGCAGGCCACTGACAGGGGCTTCACCCCTCCACTTT. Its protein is CASRPLTGASPLHF.

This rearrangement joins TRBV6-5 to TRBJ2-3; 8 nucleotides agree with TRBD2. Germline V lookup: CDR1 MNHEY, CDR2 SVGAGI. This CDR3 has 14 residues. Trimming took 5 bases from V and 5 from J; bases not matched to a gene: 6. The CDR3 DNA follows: TGTGCCAGCAGTAAGCCGGGACTAGGAGATACGCAGTATTTT. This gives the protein CASSKPGLGDTQYF.

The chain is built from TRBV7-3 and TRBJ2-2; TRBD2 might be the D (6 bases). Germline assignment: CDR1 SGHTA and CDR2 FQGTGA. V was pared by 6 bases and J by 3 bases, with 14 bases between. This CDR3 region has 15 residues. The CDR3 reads CASRSGLTYTGELFF. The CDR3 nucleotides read TGTGCCAGCAGGTCGGGACTTACCTACACCGGGGAGCTGTTTTTT.